These 30 T cell receptor beta chains came from one sample sequenced in a study of human thymus T cells (dated by TCRdb to 2019 to 2021). The thymus tissue came from surgical resects taken out during corrective cardiac surgery. The protocol used for the library was the immunoSEQ multiplex PCR assay. TCRdb took over this immuneACCESS table, retaining in-frame rearrangements with V and J assigned. Such tables are incomplete; in checked studies, under half of the missing clones stem from an unresolved V gene, and the remainder is unexplained. Recorded for this sample are 86,000 or so clones; just over 95% of them occurred a single time. The ten largest clones add up to approximately 0.03% of the sample. The sequenced material came from thymus tissue. Source of these receptors: a boy in the first two years of life with a congenital heart defect but otherwise immunologically healthy.

The genes are TRBV30 and TRBJ2-3; no clear D. The V gene's germline CDR1 is GTSNPN and CDR2 SVGIG (reference sequence). Trimming took off 3 bases at V and 4 bases at J, with 11 bases between the two ends. This CDR3 region has 13 residues. CDR3 DNA sequence: TGTGCCTGGAGCATCACCCCCCCAGATACGCAGTATTTT. This translates into CAWSITPPDTQYF.

The CDR3 loop is CASSSLGTASGNTIYF. The CDR3 region has the DNA TGCGCCAGCAGCTCTCTAGGGACAGCCTCTGGAAACACCATATATTTT. The V call is TRBV5-1, the J call TRBJ1-3; 7 bases line up with TRBD1. With V trimmed by 3 bases and J by 0 bases, 6 bases remained unmatched. CDR3 length: 16 residues. Per germline, CDR1 SGHRS and CDR2 YFSETQ.

The chain combines TRBV19 with TRBJ1-3, with 7 bases fitting TRBD1. The CDR3 runs 15 residues. CDR1 and CDR2 (germline): LNHDA, SQIVND (reference sequence). With 6 bases clipped from V and 2 bases from J, the junction kept 7 bases outside the gene matches. The CDR3 loop is CASRRQGDAGNTIYF. The DNA of the CDR3 is TGTGCCAGTAGGCGACAGGGTGATGCTGGAAACACCATATATTTT.

The chain carries TRBV19 and TRBJ2-7; 7 nucleotides match TRBD1. Germline V gene sequence: CDR1 LNHDA, CDR2 SQIVND (reference sequence). V dropped 5 bases and J dropped 2; count of bases not matched to a gene: 9. This CDR3 has 15 amino acids. This chain's CDR3 is CASSLAGTEAYEQYF. CDR3 DNA: TGTGCCAGTAGTTTAGCCGGGACAGAAGCCTACGAGCAGTACTTC.

This sequence joins TRBV5-4 and TRBJ2-7; unclear D gene. Per germline, CDR1 SGHNT and CDR2 YYREEE (reference sequence). Trimming took off 0 bases at V and 2 bases at J, with 12 bases between the two ends. CDR3 length: 15 amino acids. Here the CDR3 reads CASSLANNLTYEQYF. The CDR3 DNA sequence: TGTGCCAGCAGCTTGGCCAATAACTTAACCTACGAGCAGTACTTC.

V usage is TRBV16 and J usage is TRBJ2-4, with no clear D. The ends were cut back, 1 base at V and 0 bases at J, with 10 bases in the middle. The CDR3 loop spans 16 amino acids. The germline V gene encodes CDR1 KGHSY and CDR2 FQNENV. Here the CDR3 DNA reads TGTGCCAGCAGCCAATGGAGCCCTCTAGCCAAAAACATTCAGTACTTC. This translates into CASSQWSPLAKNIQYF.

The genes are TRBV12-5 and TRBJ1-4; no clear D gene. The germline V gene encodes CDR1 LGHNT and CDR2 FRNRAP. V was trimmed by 0 bases and J by 4 bases, leaving 9 bases between them. This CDR3 spans 15 amino acids. CDR3 DNA: TGTGCTAGTGGTTTGGTAGGGCGGAATAATGAAAAACTGTTTTTT. This codes for CASGLVGRNNEKLFF.

In nucleotides, the CDR3 is TGTGCCACCAGCAGAGATTTTGGAGGGCTCGAGAAGCCCCAGCATTTT. Translation: CATSRDFGGLEKPQHF. The V and J genes are TRBV15 and TRBJ1-5; D remains unclear. Trimming cost V 0 bases and J 8 bases, with 17 bases left between them. Per the germline V gene, CDR1 is LNHNV and CDR2 is YYDKDF (reference sequence). The CDR3 is made up of 16 amino acids.

V and J are TRBV28 and TRBJ1-2; possibly TRBD1 for D (5 bases). Trimming pared 5 bases from V and 7 bases from J, leaving 20 bases between. This CDR3 region has 15 residues. CDR1 is MDHEN and CDR2 is SYDVKM in the germline V gene. The CDR3 nucleotides read TGTGCCAGCAGTCTCTCGGGACTCGTAGAGAGTGGCTACACCTTC. It yields the protein CASSLSGLVESGYTF.

The chain recombines TRBV5-1 with TRBJ2-2, with D possibly matching TRBD2 (7 bases). CDR3 length: 20 amino acids. The V end was cut by 2 bases, the J end by 2 bases, with 25 bases between. Germline values: CDR1 SGHRS, CDR2 YFSETQ. CDR3 amino acids: CASSLYATGGLLGNTGELFF. CDR3 in DNA: TGCGCCAGCAGCTTATACGCAACCGGGGGGCTCCTGGGTAACACCGGGGAGCTGTTTTTT.

The chain uses TRBV14 and TRBJ2-2, with TRBD1 matching over 10 bases. CDR1 SGHDN and CDR2 FVKESK come from the germline V gene. V was clipped by 4 bases and J by 7 bases; unmatched bases: 12. The CDR3 consists of 17 residues. The chain's CDR3 is CASSPIPGTGVVGELFF. The CDR3 DNA reads as TGTGCCAGCAGCCCCATTCCCGGGACAGGGGTGGTCGGGGAGCTGTTTTTT.

This chain uses TRBV7-3 with TRBJ1-1; D remains ambiguous. With 3 bases removed from V and 4 bases from J, the gap between germline ends came to 9 bases. Germline lookup yields CDR1 SGHTA and CDR2 FQGTGA. The CDR3 covers 13 residues. For the CDR3, the DNA is TGTGCCAGCAGCTTTCGGGAGAGCACTGAAGCTTTCTTT. It codes for CASSFRESTEAFF.

The rearrangement uses TRBV4-1 and TRBJ2-4; 9 bases match TRBD1. The CDR3 is made up of 20 amino acids. With V trimmed by 0 bases and J by 4 bases, 16 bases remained unmatched. CDR1 and CDR2 from the germline V gene are MGHRA and YSYEKL. The CDR3 sequence is CASSQDGTGHRAASKNIQYF. The CDR3 region has the DNA TGCGCCAGCAGCCAAGATGGGACAGGGCACCGAGCCGCGTCTAAAAACATTCAGTACTTC.

The CDR3: CASSLVRVPDYGYTF. DNA for the CDR3: TGTGCCAGCAGCTTGGTCCGGGTACCCGACTATGGCTACACCTTC. The chain has TRBV5-4 and TRBJ1-2, with D uncertain. In germline, CDR1 is SGHNT, CDR2 YYREEE (reference sequence). The V end lost 0 bases, the J end lost 3 bases, and 12 bases lay between the germline ends. There are 15 residues in the CDR3. Supplemented by reference TRBV5-4 and TRBJ1-2, the full variable domain reads ETGVTQSPTHLIKTRGQQVTLRCSSQSGHNTVSWYQQALGQGPQFIFQYYREEENGRGNFPPRFSGLQFPNYSSELNVNALELDDSALYLCASSLVRVPDYGYTFGSGTRLTVV.

V usage is TRBV5-5 and J usage is TRBJ2-3; 10 bases map to TRBD2. Per the germline V gene, CDR1 is SGHKS and CDR2 is YYEKEE (reference sequence). Trimming removed 1 base from V and 2 bases from J; junction bases left unmatched: 10. The CDR3 sequence is 18 residues long. The CDR3 loop reads CASSLKLAGRPNTDTQYF. The CDR3 nucleotides read TGTGCCAGCAGCTTGAAACTAGCGGGACGACCGAACACAGATACGCAGTATTTT.

In this sample, this clone turned up once. The gene calls are TRBV7-2 and TRBJ1-5; no firm D call. Trimming cost V 3 bases and J 11 bases, with 26 bases left between them. The CDR3 is 17 residues long. CDR1 and CDR2 (germline): SGHTA, FQGNSA. The DNA for the CDR3 is TGTGCCAGCAGCTTTGCGGGGATCAGTGTGTCGATCGGGGCCCAGCATTTT. It encodes CASSFAGISVSIGAQHF.

In regard to this clone: The junction shows a germline mismatch at one end, possibly a read error. The chain employs TRBV6-1 and TRBJ2-2; D possibly corresponds to TRBD1 (7 bases). The CDR3 is made up of 17 amino acids. Germline V gene data show CDR1 as MNHNS and CDR2 as SASEGT. The CDR3 nucleotides read TGTGCCAGCACTGAAAGACAGGGAGGCGGGAACACCGGGGAGCTGTTTTTT. Amino acids: CASTERQGGGNTGELFF.

This chain links TRBV5-4 with TRBJ2-4, with D possibly called TRBD1 or TRBD2 (6 bases each). Germline V gene data show CDR1 as SGHNT and CDR2 as YYREEE (reference sequence). V was clipped by 0 bases and J by 7 bases, with 8 bases between them. The CDR3 contains 13 residues. As DNA, the CDR3 is TGTGCCAGCAGCTTGGGGGGGGCGAACATTCAGTACTTC. Amino acids: CASSLGGANIQYF. Filled out from reference TRBV5-4 and TRBJ2-4, the complete variable domain reads ETGVTQSPTHLIKTRGQQVTLRCSSQSGHNTVSWYQQALGQGPQFIFQYYREEENGRGNFPPRFSGLQFPNYSSELNVNALELDDSALYLCASSLGGANIQYFGAGTRLSVL.

This chain links TRBV9 with TRBJ2-5; possibly TRBD2 for D (5 bases). Germline assignment: CDR1 SGDLS and CDR2 YYNGEE. V lost 0 bases and J 3 bases, leaving 6 bases between the germline ends. The CDR3 length is 13 residues. The DNA for the CDR3 is TGTGCCAGCAGCGTAGATAGCGAAGAGACCCAGTACTTC. Its protein is CASSVDSEETQYF.

As concerns this clone: Other DNA sequences in the sample encode the same CDR3. The genes are TRBV4-1 and TRBJ2-3; D gene unclear. CDR1 is MGHRA, CDR2 YSYEKL, per germline. This CDR3 has 12 residues. Trimming removed 1 base from V and 6 bases from J, with 5 bases in between. The DNA for the CDR3 is TGCGCCAGCAGCCAAGGTGGGGATACGCAGTATTTT. This translates into CASSQGGDTQYF.

The CDR3 region is CASSWGTGGRTTTNEKLFF. In nucleotides, the CDR3 is TGTGCCAGCAGTTGGGGGACAGGGGGCCGTACTACAACTAATGAAAAACTGTTTTTT. The rearrangement joins TRBV28 to TRBJ1-4, with 12 bases identical to TRBD1. The ends lost 4 bases at V and 0 bases at J; junction bases unmatched: 9. Germline V lookup: CDR1 MDHEN, CDR2 SYDVKM. The CDR3 totals 19 residues.

The rearrangement uses TRBV18 and TRBJ2-1; perhaps TRBD2 as D (5 bases). Trimming pared 1 base from V and 4 bases from J, leaving 17 bases between. Germline assignment: CDR1 KGHSH and CDR2 LQKENI. The CDR3 runs to 17 residues. CDR3: CASSPRAADAHYNEQFF. As DNA, the CDR3 is TGTGCCAGCTCACCACGAGCGGCGGACGCCCATTACAATGAGCAGTTCTTC. The whole variable domain, filled in from reference TRBV18 and TRBJ2-1, reads NAGVMQNPRHLVRRRGQEARLRCSPMKGHSHVYWYRQLPEEGLKFMVYLQKENIIDESGMPKERFSAEFPKEGPSILRIQQVVRGDSAAYFCASSPRAADAHYNEQFFGPGTRLTVL.

The chain combines TRBV5-1 with TRBJ2-3; D is unclear. Germline loops: CDR1 SGHRS, CDR2 YFSETQ. V shed 6 bases and J shed 1 base, with 18 bases lying between them. This CDR3 has 16 amino acids. Here the CDR3 reads CASTKFRRWRTDTQYF. DNA for the CDR3: TGCGCCAGCACCAAGTTTAGGCGTTGGCGCACAGATACGCAGTATTTT.

This rearrangement joins TRBV28 to TRBJ2-1; no firm D call. Trimming took 6 bases from V and 15 from J, leaving 21 bases between them. Germline CDR1 reads MDHEN; CDR2 reads SYDVKM. This CDR3 has 13 residues. CDR3 loop: CASRTPRTASRFF. CDR3 coding DNA: TGTGCCAGCAGAACCCCACGGACCGCTTCTAGGTTCTTC. Filled out from reference TRBV28 and TRBJ2-1, the complete variable domain reads DVKVTQSSRYLVKRTGEKVFLECVQDMDHENMFWYRQDPGLGLRLIYFSYDVKMKEKGDIPEGYSVSREKKERFSLILESASTNQTSMYLCASRTPRTASRFFGPGTRLTVL.

The genes are TRBV5-1 and TRBJ1-2, with 11 nucleotides matching TRBD1. CDR1 and CDR2 from the germline V gene are SGHRS and YFSETQ. The V gene end was trimmed by 7 bases and the J gene end by 4 bases; junction bases not matched to a gene: 0. The CDR3 totals 12 residues. CDR3 in DNA: TGCGCCAGCGGGACAGGGGGCTATGGCTACACCTTC. As protein: CASGTGGYGYTF.

The V gene is TRBV19, the J gene TRBJ2-2, with D possibly matching TRBD1 (5 bases). Germline CDR1 and CDR2: LNHDA and SQIVND (reference sequence). CDR3 length: 15 amino acids. V lost 10 bases and J lost 6, with 21 bases in between. This chain's CDR3 is CATALGHSKSGELFF. The CDR3 region has the DNA TGTGCCACAGCCCTTGGACATTCTAAATCCGGGGAGCTGTTTTTT.

The V and J genes are TRBV19 and TRBJ2-1; 15 nucleotides agree with TRBD2. The CDR3 contains 18 residues. Germline CDR1 is LNHDA and CDR2 is SQIVND (reference sequence). V shed 3 bases and J 4 bases; nucleotides not matched to a gene: 7. CDR3 nucleotide sequence: TGTGCCAGTAGTATCGGACTAGCGGGAGGGCTCTTTTACAATGAGCAGTTCTTC. Its protein is CASSIGLAGGLFYNEQFF. Drawing the rest from reference TRBV19 and TRBJ2-1, the complete variable domain is DGGITQSPKYLFRKEGQNVTLSCEQNLNHDAMYWYRQDPGQGLRLIYYSQIVNDFQKGDIAEGYSVSREKKESFPLTVTSAQKNPTAFYLCASSIGLAGGLFYNEQFFGPGTRLTVL.

This chain links TRBV4-1 with TRBJ2-3; D gene ambiguous. CDR1 MGHRA and CDR2 YSYEKL come from the germline V gene. The CDR3 has 13 amino acids. Trimming took 0 bases from V and 3 from J, leaving 4 bases between them. The CDR3 nucleotides read TGCGCCAGCAGCCAAGAGAGGACAGATACGCAGTATTTT. The encoded protein is CASSQERTDTQYF.

This clone was counted once. The chain carries TRBV11-1 and TRBJ1-2; D may be TRBD1 (5 bases). Per the germline V gene, CDR1 is SGHAT and CDR2 is FQDESV (reference sequence). This CDR3 has 12 residues. V was pared by 2 bases and J by 13 bases, with 14 bases between. CDR3 sequence (DNA): TGTGCCAGCAGCTTAATAGGCGGCAGGGCCACCTTC. It specifies CASSLIGGRATF.

The chain couples TRBV27 to TRBJ2-7; tentatively, D is TRBD2 (5 bases). Germline-derived CDR1 and CDR2 are MNHEY and SMNVEV (reference sequence). CDR3 length: 14 amino acids. Deletions cut 1 base from V and 3 bases from J, with 10 bases between. The CDR3 DNA reads TGTGCCAGCAGTTTATATCCGGGATACTACGAGCAGTACTTC. As protein: CASSLYPGYYEQYF.